The present entry profiles one TCR beta chain with its context. This record comes from a study of blood T cell repertoires in COVID-19. Overall study context: Acute and convalescent COVID-19 samples came from the United States, Italy and Spain. PBMCs, B-cell-depleted T cells, or T cells provided the cDNA or gDNA that made up the material.

CDR3 length: 13 amino acids. Trimming shortened V by 1 base and J by 10 bases, and 14 bases separated the two germline ends. From germline, CDR1 is SGHTS and CDR2 YDEGEE. Authors' analysis steps: Scientists estimated how many nucleated cells there were by amplifying reference gene primers. Measured with immunoSEQ multiplex PCR; TCRdb has only the in-frame clones, and not every one. V, J and clone size were drawn from that table, and D and trimming were deduced from the DNA. The sample records approximately 70,000 clones, roughly 78% being singletons. The material sequenced was peripheral blood. The receptor was derived from a man aged 60 to 69 with active or convalescent COVID-19. The chain recombines TRBV5-8 with TRBJ1-1, with TRBD1 as a possible D gene (5 bases). CDR3 loop: CASSLLPGRGAFF. Here the CDR3 DNA reads TGTGCCAGCAGCTTGCTTCCGGGGCGGGGAGCTTTCTTT.